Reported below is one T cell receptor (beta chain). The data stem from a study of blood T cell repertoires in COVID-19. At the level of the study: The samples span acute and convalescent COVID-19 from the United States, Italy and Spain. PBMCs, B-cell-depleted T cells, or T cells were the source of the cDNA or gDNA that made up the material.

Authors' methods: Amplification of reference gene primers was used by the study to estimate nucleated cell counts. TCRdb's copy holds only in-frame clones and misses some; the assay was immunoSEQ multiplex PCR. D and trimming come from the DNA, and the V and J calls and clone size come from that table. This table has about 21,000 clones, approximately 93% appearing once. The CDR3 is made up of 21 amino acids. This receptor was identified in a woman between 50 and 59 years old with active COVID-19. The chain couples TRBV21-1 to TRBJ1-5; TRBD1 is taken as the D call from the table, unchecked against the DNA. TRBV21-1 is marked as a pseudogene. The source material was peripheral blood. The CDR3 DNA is TGTGCCAGCAGCCTAGCCGTATGGTGGAGAGACAGGGTAAATTTATATCAGCCCCAGCATTTT. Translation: CASSLAVWWRDRVNLYQPQHF.